These 10 T cell receptor beta chains originate from one sample sequenced in a study of blood T cell repertoires in COVID-19. Profiled with immunoSEQ multiplex PCR; TCRdb holds only in-frame clones, not every one. The sample holds some 200,000 clones, roughly 94% seen once. Sequencing was carried out using peripheral blood. The receptor set was obtained from a man younger than 40 with COVID-19, enrolled during active disease.

This clone was picked up one time. The chain uses TRBV28 and TRBJ1-2; D is perhaps TRBD1 (6 bases). The CDR3 has 14 residues. The ends were cut back, 7 bases at V and 1 base at J, with 13 bases in the middle. From germline, CDR1 is MDHEN and CDR2 SYDVKM. The CDR3 reads CASNQKGGNYGYTF. The CDR3 bases are TGTGCCAGCAATCAGAAAGGGGGTAACTATGGCTACACCTTC.

This clone was counted once. J is TRBJ2-5 and V is TRBV19; D call uncertain. CDR3 length: 15 residues. Per germline, CDR1 LNHDA and CDR2 SQIVND (reference sequence). Trimming pared 3 bases from V and 0 bases from J, leaving 11 bases between. The DNA of the CDR3 is TGTGCCAGTAGTATGTCGGCAGGAAACCAAGAGACCCAGTACTTC. Protein product: CASSMSAGNQETQYF.

J is TRBJ2-4 and V is TRBV7-9, with 8 bases aligning to TRBD1. V shed 7 bases, J shed 7 bases, and the junction held 9 bases outside the gene matches. Germline assignment: CDR1 SEHNR and CDR2 FQNEAQ (reference sequence). There are 14 residues in the CDR3. The CDR3 DNA is TGTGCCAGCACACAAGCAGGGGGCCAGAACATTCAGTACTTC. Translation: CASTQAGGQNIQYF.

The J gene is TRBJ1-3, the V gene TRBV6-5; 9 bases are shared with TRBD1. The CDR3 contains 15 residues. Germline lookup yields CDR1 MNHEY and CDR2 SVGAGI. Unmatched junction bases numbered 3, after V lost 6 bases and J lost 0 bases. Here the CDR3 reads CASRQTGGSGNTIYF. In nucleotides, the CDR3 is TGTGCCAGCAGGCAGACAGGGGGCTCTGGAAACACCATATATTTT.

The chain uses TRBV5-1 and TRBJ2-1, with a tentative D call TRBD2 (7 bases). V lost 7 bases and J 4 bases, leaving 15 bases between the germline ends. The CDR3 is 14 amino acids. Per germline, CDR1 SGHRS and CDR2 YFSETQ. The CDR3 DNA reads TGCGCCAGCGCCAAGGCGGGGGCGTACAATGAGCAGTTCTTC. This sequence encodes CASAKAGAYNEQFF.

This clone has a single count. The J gene is TRBJ1-6, the V gene TRBV11-3; D not certain. The CDR3 consists of 16 residues. CDR1 and CDR2 from the germline V gene are SGHNT and YENEEA. V was trimmed by 4 bases and J by 6 bases, leaving 16 bases between them. CDR3 loop: CASSYTRPRLNSPLHF. The CDR3 region has the DNA TGTGCCAGCAGCTATACAAGGCCCAGACTTAATTCACCCCTCCACTTT.

This chain's CDR3 is CASRRQGSDREQYF. The CDR3 DNA reads TGTGCCAGCAGACGGCAGGGCTCAGATCGGGAGCAGTACTTC. V and J are TRBV7-3 and TRBJ2-7; D possibly corresponds to TRBD1 (5 bases). This CDR3 is 14 amino acids long. With 6 bases removed from V and 7 bases from J, the gap between germline ends came to 19 bases. CDR1 and CDR2 (germline): SGHTA, FQGTGA.

Here the CDR3 reads CASRTGTGYGYTF. The CDR3 coding sequence is TGTGCCAGCAGAACAGGGACCGGCTATGGCTACACCTTC. The V call is TRBV6-5, the J call TRBJ1-2, with a weak D call TRBD1 (6 bases). Per germline, CDR1 MNHEY and CDR2 SVGAGI. The CDR3 spans 13 residues. The V end lost 6 bases, the J end lost 4 bases, and 12 bases lay between the germline ends.

V is TRBV30 and J is TRBJ1-1; 9 positions agree with TRBD1. Germline V lookup: CDR1 GTSNPN, CDR2 SVGIG (reference sequence). The CDR3 length is 12 residues. Losses at the gene ends were 8 bases for V and 1 base for J; bases not matched to a gene: 2. DNA for the CDR3: TGTGCCCGGGACAGGGCGAACACTGAAGCTTTCTTT. Amino acids: CARDRANTEAFF. Full variable domain (missing parts from reference TRBV30 and TRBJ1-1): SQTIHQWPATLVQPVGSPLSLECTVEGTSNPNLYWYRQAAGRGLQLLFYSVGIGQISSEVPQNLSASRPQDRQFILSSKKLLLSDSGFYLCARDRANTEAFFGQGTRLTVV.

V is TRBV4-1 and J is TRBJ2-7, with D possibly TRBD1 on 6 matching bases. This CDR3 spans 14 amino acids. V lost 2 bases and J lost 1, with 9 bases in between. Germline CDR1 is MGHRA and CDR2 is YSYEKL. CDR3 amino acids: CASSQLQGSYEQYF. CDR3 sequence (DNA): TGCGCCAGCAGCCAATTACAGGGATCCTACGAGCAGTACTTC.